This T cell receptor (beta chain) was recovered during a study of T cell changes during pregnancy in multiple sclerosis. CDR1 and CDR2 (germline): SGHRS, YFSETQ. Trimming removed 6 bases from V and 4 bases from J; junction bases left unmatched: 8. The CDR3 has 15 residues. Here immunoSEQ multiplex PCR was the method, and the copy in TCRdb shows in-frame clones only, minus some. The sample consists of approximately 85,000 clones, approximately 94% of them appearing once. The sample consisted of peripheral blood, taken in the third trimester of pregnancy. V gene TRBV5-1 combines with J gene TRBJ2-2, with 8 bases aligning to TRBD1. This sequence originates from a female donor with multiple sclerosis, enrolled in a pregnancy study. The CDR3: CASIPGQESTGELFF. In DNA, the CDR3 is TGCGCCAGCATCCCGGGACAGGAGTCCACCGGGGAGCTGTTTTTT.